Sequencing of this T cell receptor beta chain was carried out in a study of siplizumab effects on memory and regulatory T cells. The study's findings and limits: Proliferating Tregs' suppressive function in siplizumab cultures went unconfirmed. A minor share of alloreactive clones matched unstimulated subsets. In unstimulated cells, naive T cells appeared more diverse than memory T cells and seemed major alloresponse contributors.

Germline V CDR1 and CDR2: SGHRS, YFSETQ. The length of the CDR3 is 15 residues. With V trimmed by 2 bases and J by 5 bases, 5 bases remained unmatched. Around 10^5 TCR templates per sample were assayed. The protocol was immunoSEQ multiplex PCR, while the TCRdb copy is restricted to in-frame clones and leaves out a portion. Of about 120,000 clones detected, roughly 94% appear once; the ten largest clones hold around 1.7%. To note about this clone: The antigen remains undetermined.

The sample comprised non-Treg CD4+ T cells sorted from blood. This receptor was taken from a human donor in good health. V usage is TRBV5-1 and J usage is TRBJ2-2; TRBD2 agrees at 8 bases. The CDR3 is CASSLGLAWTGELFF. CDR3 nucleotides: TGCGCCAGCAGCTTAGGACTAGCCTGGACCGGGGAGCTGTTTTTT.